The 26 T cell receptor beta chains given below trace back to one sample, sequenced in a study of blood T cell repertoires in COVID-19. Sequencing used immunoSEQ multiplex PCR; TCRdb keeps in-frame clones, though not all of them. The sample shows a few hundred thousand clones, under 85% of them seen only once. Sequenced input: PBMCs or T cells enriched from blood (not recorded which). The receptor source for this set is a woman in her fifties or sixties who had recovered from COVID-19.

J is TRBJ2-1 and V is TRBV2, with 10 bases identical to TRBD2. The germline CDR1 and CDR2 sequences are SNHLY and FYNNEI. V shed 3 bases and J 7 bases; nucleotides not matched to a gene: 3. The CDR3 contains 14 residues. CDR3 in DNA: TGTGCCAGCAGTGAGGCTAGCGGGAGTAATGAGCAGTTCTTC. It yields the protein CASSEASGSNEQFF.

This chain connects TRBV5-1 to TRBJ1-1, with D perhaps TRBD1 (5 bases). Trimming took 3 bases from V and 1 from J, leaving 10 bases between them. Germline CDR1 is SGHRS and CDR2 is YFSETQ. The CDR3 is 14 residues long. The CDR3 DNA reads TGCGCCAGCAGCTCTGACAGCACGAACACTGAAGCTTTCTTT. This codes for CASSSDSTNTEAFF. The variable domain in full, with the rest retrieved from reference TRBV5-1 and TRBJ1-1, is KAGVTQTPRYLIKTRGQQVTLSCSPISGHRSVSWYQQTPGQGLQFLFEYFSETQRNKGNFPGRFSGRQFSNSRSEMNVSTLELGDSALYLCASSSDSTNTEAFFGQGTRLTVV.

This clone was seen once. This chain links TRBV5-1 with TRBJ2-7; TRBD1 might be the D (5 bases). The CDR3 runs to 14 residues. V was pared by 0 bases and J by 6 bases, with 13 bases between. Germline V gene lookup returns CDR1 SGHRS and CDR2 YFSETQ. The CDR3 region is CASSLGTPRVEQYF. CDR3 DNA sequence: TGCGCCAGCAGCTTGGGCACCCCCAGGGTCGAGCAGTACTTC.

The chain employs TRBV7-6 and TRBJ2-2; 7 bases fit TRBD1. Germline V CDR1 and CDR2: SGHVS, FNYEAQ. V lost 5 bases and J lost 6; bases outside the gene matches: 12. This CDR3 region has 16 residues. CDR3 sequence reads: CASSPDVGTVPGELFF. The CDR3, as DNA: TGTGCCAGCAGCCCCGACGTAGGGACAGTCCCCGGGGAGCTGTTTTTT.

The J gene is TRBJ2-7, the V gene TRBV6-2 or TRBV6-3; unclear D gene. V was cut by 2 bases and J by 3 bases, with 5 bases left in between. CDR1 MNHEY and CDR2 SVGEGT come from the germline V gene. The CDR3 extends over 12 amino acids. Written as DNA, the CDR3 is TGTGCCAGCAGTTACACAAACTACGAGCAGTACTTC. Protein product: CASSYTNYEQYF.

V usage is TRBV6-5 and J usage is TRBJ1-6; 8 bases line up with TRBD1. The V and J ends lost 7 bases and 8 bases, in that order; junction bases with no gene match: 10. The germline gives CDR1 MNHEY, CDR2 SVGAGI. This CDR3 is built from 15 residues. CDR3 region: CASMPSGQAYSPLHF. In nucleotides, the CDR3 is TGTGCCAGCATGCCGTCGGGACAGGCCTATTCACCCCTCCACTTT.

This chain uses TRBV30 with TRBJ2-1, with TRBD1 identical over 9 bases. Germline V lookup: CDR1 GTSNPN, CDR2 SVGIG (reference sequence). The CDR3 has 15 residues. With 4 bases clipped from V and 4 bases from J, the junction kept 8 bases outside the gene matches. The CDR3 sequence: CAWTTGQGQYNEQFF. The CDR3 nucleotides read TGTGCCTGGACCACCGGACAGGGGCAGTACAATGAGCAGTTCTTC. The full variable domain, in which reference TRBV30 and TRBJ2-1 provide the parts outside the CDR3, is SQTIHQWPATLVQPVGSPLSLECTVEGTSNPNLYWYRQAAGRGLQLLFYSVGIGQISSEVPQNLSASRPQDRQFILSSKKLLLSDSGFYLCAWTTGQGQYNEQFFGPGTRLTVL.

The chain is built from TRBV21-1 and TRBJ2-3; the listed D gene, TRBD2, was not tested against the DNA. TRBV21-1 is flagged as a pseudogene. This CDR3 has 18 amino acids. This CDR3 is CASTHGRGLAGLTDTQYF. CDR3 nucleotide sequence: TGTGCCAGCACCCACGGACGGGGACTAGCGGGGCTGACAGATACGCAGTATTTT.

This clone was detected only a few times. The DNA for the CDR3 is TGTGCCAGCAGTCCCCAGTTAGGACAGGGGGCTGGAGAGCAGTACTTC. Protein sequence: CASSPQLGQGAGEQYF. The chain joins TRBV7-2 to TRBJ2-7, with TRBD1 identical over 11 bases. With 6 bases clipped from V and 7 bases from J, the junction kept 14 bases outside the gene matches. In germline, CDR1 is SGHTA, CDR2 FQGNSA. The CDR3 is 16 amino acids.

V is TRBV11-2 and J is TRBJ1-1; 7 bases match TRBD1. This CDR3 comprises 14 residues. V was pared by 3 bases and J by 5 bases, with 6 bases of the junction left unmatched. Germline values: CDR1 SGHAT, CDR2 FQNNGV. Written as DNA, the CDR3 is TGTGCCAGCAGCTTTACCCAGGGGGATACTGAAGCTTTCTTT. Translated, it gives CASSFTQGDTEAFF.

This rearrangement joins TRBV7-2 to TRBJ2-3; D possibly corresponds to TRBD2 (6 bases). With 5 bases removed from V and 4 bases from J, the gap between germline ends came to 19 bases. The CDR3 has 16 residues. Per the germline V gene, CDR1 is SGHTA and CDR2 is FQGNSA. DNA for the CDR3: TGTGCCAGCAGCCGCGGACTTGCGGGGAGAGCAGATACGCAGTATTTT. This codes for CASSRGLAGRADTQYF.

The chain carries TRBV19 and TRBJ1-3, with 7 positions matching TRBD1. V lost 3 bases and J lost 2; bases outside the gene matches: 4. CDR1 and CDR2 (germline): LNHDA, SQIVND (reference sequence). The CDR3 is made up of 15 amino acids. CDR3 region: CASSILTGPGNTIYF. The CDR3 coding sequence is TGTGCCAGTAGTATCCTGACAGGGCCTGGAAACACCATATATTTT. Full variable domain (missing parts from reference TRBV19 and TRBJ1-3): DGGITQSPKYLFRKEGQNVTLSCEQNLNHDAMYWYRQDPGQGLRLIYYSQIVNDFQKGDIAEGYSVSREKKESFPLTVTSAQKNPTAFYLCASSILTGPGNTIYFGEGSWLTVV.

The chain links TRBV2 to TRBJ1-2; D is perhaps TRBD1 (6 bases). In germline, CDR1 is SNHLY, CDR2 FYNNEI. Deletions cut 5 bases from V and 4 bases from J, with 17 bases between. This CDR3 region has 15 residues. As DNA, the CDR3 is TGTGCCAGCAGTCCAGTGGGGGGGCGCGGCTATGGCTACACCTTC. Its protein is CASSPVGGRGYGYTF.

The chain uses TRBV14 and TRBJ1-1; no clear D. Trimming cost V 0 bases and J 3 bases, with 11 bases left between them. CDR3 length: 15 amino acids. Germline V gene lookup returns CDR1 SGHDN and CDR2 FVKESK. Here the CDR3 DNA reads TGTGCCAGCAGCCAAGATCTTGGGAGGTACACTGAAGCTTTCTTT. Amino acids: CASSQDLGRYTEAFF.

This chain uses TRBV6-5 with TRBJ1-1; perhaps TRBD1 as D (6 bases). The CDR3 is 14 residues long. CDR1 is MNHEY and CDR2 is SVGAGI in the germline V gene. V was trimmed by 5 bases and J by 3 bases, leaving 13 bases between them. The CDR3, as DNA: TGTGCCAGCAGTCCCCACAGGGATCACACTGAAGCTTTCTTT. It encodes CASSPHRDHTEAFF.

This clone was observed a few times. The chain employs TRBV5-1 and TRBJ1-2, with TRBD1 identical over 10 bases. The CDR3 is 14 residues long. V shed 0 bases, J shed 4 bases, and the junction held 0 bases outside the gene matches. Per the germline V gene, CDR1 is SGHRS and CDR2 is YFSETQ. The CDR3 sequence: CASSLGTGGYGYTF. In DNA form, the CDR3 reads TGCGCCAGCAGCTTGGGGACAGGGGGCTATGGCTACACCTTC.

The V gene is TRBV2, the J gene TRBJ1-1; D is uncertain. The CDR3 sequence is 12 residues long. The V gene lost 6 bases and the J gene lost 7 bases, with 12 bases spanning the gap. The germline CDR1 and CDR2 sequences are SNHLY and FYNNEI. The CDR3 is CASRDKIREAFF. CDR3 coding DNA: TGTGCCAGCAGAGACAAGATCCGTGAAGCTTTCTTT.

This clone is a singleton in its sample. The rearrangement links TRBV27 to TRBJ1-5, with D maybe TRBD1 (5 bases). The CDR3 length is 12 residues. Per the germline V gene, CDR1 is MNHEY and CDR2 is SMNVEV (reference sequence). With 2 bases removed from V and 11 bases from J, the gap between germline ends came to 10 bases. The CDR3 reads CASSLNGGTQHF. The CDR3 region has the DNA TGTGCCAGCAGTTTAAATGGGGGGACCCAGCATTTT.

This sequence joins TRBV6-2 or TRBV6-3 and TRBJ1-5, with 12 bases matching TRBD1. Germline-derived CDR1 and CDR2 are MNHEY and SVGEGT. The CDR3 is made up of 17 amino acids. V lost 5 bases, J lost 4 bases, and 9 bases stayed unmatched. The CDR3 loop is CASSDPGTGGPNQPQHF. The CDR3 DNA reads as TGTGCCAGCAGTGACCCTGGGACAGGGGGCCCAAATCAGCCCCAGCATTTT.

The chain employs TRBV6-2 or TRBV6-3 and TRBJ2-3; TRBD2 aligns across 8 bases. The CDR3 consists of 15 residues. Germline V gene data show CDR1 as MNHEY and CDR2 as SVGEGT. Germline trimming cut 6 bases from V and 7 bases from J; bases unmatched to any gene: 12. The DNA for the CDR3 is TGTGCCAGCAGCACCGGGACTAGGGACGCGAATACGCAGTATTTT. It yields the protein CASSTGTRDANTQYF.

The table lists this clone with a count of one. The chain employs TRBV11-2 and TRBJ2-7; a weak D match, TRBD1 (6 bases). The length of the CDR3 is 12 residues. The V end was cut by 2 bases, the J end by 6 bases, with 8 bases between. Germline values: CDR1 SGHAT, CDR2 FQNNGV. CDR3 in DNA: TGTGCCAGCAGCTTACAAGGGGGCGAGCAGTACTTC. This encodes CASSLQGGEQYF.

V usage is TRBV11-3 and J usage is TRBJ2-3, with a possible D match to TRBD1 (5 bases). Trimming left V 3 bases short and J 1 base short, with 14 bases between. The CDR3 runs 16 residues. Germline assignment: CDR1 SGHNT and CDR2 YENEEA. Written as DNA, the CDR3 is TGTGCCAGCAGCTTCAGGCAGGGTCTCGGCACAGATACGCAGTATTTT. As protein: CASSFRQGLGTDTQYF.

This chain's CDR3 is CASSAGTGGGQPQHF. As DNA, the CDR3 is TGCGCCAGCAGCGCCGGGACAGGGGGCGGGCAGCCCCAGCATTTT. The chain carries TRBV5-1 and TRBJ1-5; 12 nucleotides match TRBD1. J lost 7 bases, V lost 4 bases, and 6 bases had no gene match. CDR1 and CDR2 from the germline V gene are SGHRS and YFSETQ. The CDR3 is 15 residues long.

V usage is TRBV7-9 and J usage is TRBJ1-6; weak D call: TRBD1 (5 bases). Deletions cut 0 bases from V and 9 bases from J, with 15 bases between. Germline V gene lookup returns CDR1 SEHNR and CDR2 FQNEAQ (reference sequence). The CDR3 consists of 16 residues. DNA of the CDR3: TGTGCCAGCAGCTTAGCGCTGGCAGACCAGGGTTCACCCCTCCACTTT. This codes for CASSLALADQGSPLHF.

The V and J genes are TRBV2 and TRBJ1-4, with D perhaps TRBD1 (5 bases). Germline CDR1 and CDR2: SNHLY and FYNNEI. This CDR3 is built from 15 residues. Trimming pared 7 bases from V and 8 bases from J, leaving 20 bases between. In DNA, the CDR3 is TGTGCCAGCATTCGAACCTCGGGACTGGGGGAAAAACTGTTTTTT. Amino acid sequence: CASIRTSGLGEKLFF.

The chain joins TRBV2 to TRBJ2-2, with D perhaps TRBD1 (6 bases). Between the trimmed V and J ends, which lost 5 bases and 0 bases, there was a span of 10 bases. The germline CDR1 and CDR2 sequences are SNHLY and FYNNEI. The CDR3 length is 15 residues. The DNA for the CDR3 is TGTGCCAGCAGTTCTGGGACATCGAACACCGGGGAGCTGTTTTTT. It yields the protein CASSSGTSNTGELFF.